The rows below give T cell receptor beta chains drawn from one sample of a study of blood T cell repertoires in COVID-19. Sequencing used immunoSEQ multiplex PCR; TCRdb keeps in-frame clones, though not all of them. The profile covers some 130,000 clones, with roughly 80% appearing a single time and approximately 9.9% taken by the ten largest. Sequenced sample: peripheral blood. The receptors were sampled from a man in his 60s who had recovered from COVID-19. Both conserved end residues are part of each CDR3. A D gene is named only where the DNA matches it firmly. Clone size, where shown, is once, few, many, or a class for clones that have expanded.

clone_size d_call j_call v_call cdr3_nt cdr3_aa
- TRBD2 TRBJ2-1 TRBV4-2 TGTGCCAGCAGCCCTACTACGCGGGGGGGCAATGAGCAGTTCTTC CASSPTTRGGNEQFF
- TRBD1 TRBJ1-5 TRBV19 TGTGCCAGTAGTCCGACAGGGGGCAGCAATCAGCCCCAGCATTTT CASSPTGGSNQPQHF
- - TRBJ1-2 TRBV6-5 TGTGCCAGCAGTCCCCCAGGGGTTCATGGCTACACCTTC CASSPPGVHGYTF
- TRBD2 TRBJ2-7 TRBV9 TGTGCCAGCAGCGTAGGGCTAGCGGGGGGGCTAGGAGAGCAGTACTTC CASSVGLAGGLGEQYF
- TRBD1 TRBJ2-1 TRBV19 TGTGCCAGTAGTTCCCTCCGGGACAGGTTATTGTCCTACAATGAGCAGTTCTTC CASSSLRDRLLSYNEQFF
once - TRBJ2-7 TRBV6-5 TGTGCCAGCAGTTACGGCGGGGGCCATCCGTACTTC CASSYGGGHPYF
- - TRBJ2-1 TRBV7-2 TGTGCCAGCAGCTTAACTACGCCTGGCGGTGAGCAGTTCTTC CASSLTTPGGEQFF
- TRBD1 TRBJ1-6 TRBV28 TGTGCCAGCAGTCCCACTACTTTAGGGGGCTCTAATTCACCCCTCCACTTT CASSPTTLGGSNSPLHF
- - TRBJ1-4 TRBV30 TGTGCCTGGACCACAGGCGAAAAACTGTTTTTT CAWTTGEKLFF
- - TRBJ1-1 TRBV6-2/TRBV6-3 TGTGCCAGCAGTTTCAGGGTGATGAACACTGAAGCTTTCTTT CASSFRVMNTEAFF
few - TRBJ2-1 TRBV25-1 TGTGCCAGCAGTGAATGGGGTTTGGGGGGCAATGAGCAGTTCTTC CASSEWGLGGNEQFF
- TRBD1 TRBJ1-2 TRBV2 TGTGCCAGCAGTGAGAGGGACAGCCGTAACTATGGCTACACCTTC CASSERDSRNYGYTF